Shown below are 15 T cell receptor beta chains from a single sample sequenced in a study of shared clonotypes between healthy human individuals. The repertoire was sequenced with immunoSEQ multiplex PCR; TCRdb's copy has only in-frame clones and lacks some. The table includes hundreds of thousands of clones, more than 85% detected once. Positive CCR7 selection of CD45RO-negative cells yielded the naive CD8 cells, and terminally differentiated effector memory CD45RA+ cells were excluded. The source material was naive CD8+ T cells sorted from blood. The receptor set was obtained from a man aged 30-40 years in good health.

This chain links TRBV9 with TRBJ2-1; TRBD1 matches 8 bases. V shed 1 base and J 10 bases; nucleotides not matched to a gene: 10. This CDR3 region has 15 residues. Germline CDR1 and CDR2: SGDLS and YYNGEE. CDR3 amino acids: CASSVHQGQGNEQFF. The CDR3 bases are TGTGCCAGCAGCGTACACCAAGGACAGGGCAACGAGCAGTTCTTC. Complete variable domain (other parts from reference TRBV9 and TRBJ2-1): DSGVTQTPKHLITATGQRVTLRCSPRSGDLSVYWYQQSLDQGLQFLIQYYNGEERAKGNILERFSAQQFPDLHSELNLSSLELGDSALYFCASSVHQGQGNEQFFGPGTRLTVL.

This chain connects TRBV5-4 to TRBJ2-5; the D is unclear. In germline, CDR1 is SGHNT, CDR2 YYREEE (reference sequence). V lost 4 bases, J lost 2 bases, and 12 bases lay in between. The CDR3 is 14 amino acids. CDR3 nucleotide sequence: TGTGCCAGCAGCCCGGAAGTTGGGCAAGAGACCCAGTACTTC. This gives the protein CASSPEVGQETQYF.

V usage is TRBV10-2 and J usage is TRBJ2-7; either TRBD1 or TRBD2 may supply D (5 bases each). Germline lookup yields CDR1 WSHSY and CDR2 SAAADI. CDR3 length: 14 amino acids. Trimming removed 2 bases at V and 4 bases at J, with 12 bases between. Here the CDR3 DNA reads TGCGCCAGCAGTGAGGAGGGACCGCTTTACGAGCAGTACTTC. It encodes CASSEEGPLYEQYF.

The DNA for the CDR3 is TGTGCCAGCACACCGATGGCAGGGCGGACAGAAGCTTTCTTT. Protein product: CASTPMAGRTEAFF. The V gene is TRBV6-6, the J gene TRBJ1-1; perhaps TRBD1 as D (5 bases). The CDR3 is made up of 14 amino acids. Trimming shortened V by 7 bases and J by 8 bases, and 20 bases separated the two germline ends. Per the germline V gene, CDR1 is MNHNY and CDR2 is SVGAGI (reference sequence).

This chain uses TRBV19 with TRBJ2-1; D ambiguous. The CDR3 totals 15 residues. The germline V gene has CDR1 LNHDA and CDR2 SQIVND (reference sequence). V lost 3 bases to trimming and J lost 8 bases, with 17 bases between them. The CDR3 region is CASSIGFGLLDEQFF. The CDR3 bases are TGTGCCAGTAGTATTGGGTTTGGTTTGCTCGATGAGCAGTTCTTC.

The chain recombines TRBV5-1 with TRBJ2-3; 15 bases align to TRBD2. The CDR3 contains 19 residues. Per germline, CDR1 SGHRS and CDR2 YFSETQ. Trimming removed 3 bases from V and 0 bases from J; junction bases left unmatched: 8. The CDR3 region has the DNA TGCGCCAGCAGCTCCACCGGGACTAGCGGGAGGACTAGCACAGATACGCAGTATTTT. It encodes CASSSTGTSGRTSTDTQYF.

The chain joins TRBV7-8 to TRBJ2-5, with TRBD2 matching over 7 bases. Per germline, CDR1 SGHVS and CDR2 FQNEAQ. This CDR3 is built from 14 residues. J was trimmed by 4 bases and V by 6 bases; bases with no gene match: 8. This CDR3 is CASSISGGGETQYF. In DNA, the CDR3 is TGTGCCAGCAGTATAAGTGGGGGGGGAGAGACCCAGTACTTC.

J is TRBJ1-4 and V is TRBV5-4, with 7 bases aligning to TRBD1. In germline, CDR1 is SGHNT, CDR2 YYREEE (reference sequence). V shed 4 bases, J shed 4 bases, and the junction held 16 bases outside the gene matches. The CDR3 spans 18 residues. CDR3: CASSIQGGLDHYNEKLFF. In DNA form, the CDR3 reads TGTGCCAGCAGCATTCAGGGGGGGCTGGACCACTATAATGAAAAACTGTTTTTT.

This clone has only a few counts. The chain is built from TRBV7-8 and TRBJ1-5; possibly TRBD1 for D (6 bases). V was clipped by 7 bases and J by 6 bases, with 22 bases between them. The germline CDR1 and CDR2 sequences are SGHVS and FQNEAQ. The CDR3 length is 16 residues. DNA of the CDR3: TGTGCCAGCACCCGGACAGATTCGCCTGGTGGTCAGCCCCAGCATTTT. Encoded protein: CASTRTDSPGGQPQHF.

Only a few counts were recorded for this clone. The same CDR3 can be traced to other DNA sequences in this sample. This chain joins TRBV27 and TRBJ2-3, with D perhaps TRBD1 or TRBD2 (5 bases each). The germline V gene has CDR1 MNHEY and CDR2 SMNVEV (reference sequence). The CDR3 covers 14 residues. V lost 1 base and J 3 bases, leaving 8 bases between the germline ends. The CDR3 DNA sequence: TGTGCCAGCAGTTTATATGGGGGTACAGATACGCAGTATTTT. It codes for CASSLYGGTDTQYF.

The chain combines TRBV10-3 with TRBJ2-1, with 10 bases fitting TRBD2. Germline CDR1 reads ENHRY; CDR2 reads SYGVKD. Trimming cost V 6 bases and J 5 bases; bases outside gene matches: 7. There are 15 residues in the CDR3. This chain's CDR3 is CAIRKTSGTNNEQFF. The CDR3 nucleotides are TGTGCCATCAGGAAAACTAGCGGGACCAACAATGAGCAGTTCTTC.

This chain joins TRBV4-1 and TRBJ2-5; TRBD1 agrees at 7 bases. This CDR3 comprises 14 residues. Trimming took 4 bases from V and 2 from J; bases not matched to a gene: 4. Germline V gene sequence: CDR1 MGHRA, CDR2 YSYEKL. The DNA of the CDR3 is TGCGCCAGCAGCCTTTACAGGGGACAAGAGACCCAGTACTTC. Its translation: CASSLYRGQETQYF.

Here the CDR3 DNA reads TGTGCCAGCAGCTCAGGGGGCGCAAGAGACACCTTC. Its translation is CASSSGGARDTF. This chain connects TRBV7-9 to TRBJ1-2, with 8 bases that match TRBD1. This CDR3 has 12 amino acids. V lost 4 bases and J lost 12; bases outside the gene matches: 7. From germline, CDR1 is SEHNR and CDR2 FQNEAQ (reference sequence).

The V and J genes are TRBV6-5 and TRBJ1-1; possible D gene TRBD1, 5 bases. The ends were cut back, 7 bases at V and 1 base at J, with 7 bases in the middle. In germline, CDR1 is MNHEY, CDR2 SVGAGI. The CDR3 runs 12 residues. Here the CDR3 reads CASTGGNTEAFF. CDR3 bases: TGTGCCAGCACGGGGGGGAACACTGAAGCTTTCTTT.

This chain joins TRBV7-9 and TRBJ2-1, with 8 bases lining up with TRBD2. The V segment lost 4 bases and the J segment 9 bases; nucleotides outside the gene matches: 14. CDR3 length: 16 residues. Germline values: CDR1 SEHNR, CDR2 FQNEAQ (reference sequence). CDR3 amino acids: CASSWPSAGAFGEQFF. CDR3 nucleotide sequence: TGTGCCAGCAGCTGGCCCTCAGCGGGAGCCTTTGGTGAGCAGTTCTTC.